This passage covers 2 T cell receptor beta chains from one sample sequenced in a study of shared clonotypes between healthy human individuals. Clones were sequenced by immunoSEQ multiplex PCR, and TCRdb holds only the in-frame ones, with some missing. The sample holds some 1.5 million clones; roughly 95% are singletons and the top ten take over 1%. The sequenced material came from naive CD4+ T cells sorted from blood. Subset described: CD45RA+ positively selected. These receptors all come from a man between 25 and 39 years old in good health.

The rearrangement links TRBV7-8 to TRBJ2-7; TRBD2 matches 7 bases. V was pared by 3 bases and J by 3 bases, with 2 bases of the junction left unmatched. This CDR3 has 13 residues. Germline loops: CDR1 SGHVS, CDR2 FQNEAQ. CDR3 in amino acids: CASSFGGVYEQYF. As DNA, the CDR3 is TGTGCCAGCAGCTTTGGGGGGGTCTACGAGCAGTACTTC.

The chain carries TRBV27 and TRBJ2-7, with D possibly being TRBD2 (5 bases). The CDR3 spans 15 residues. CDR1 and CDR2 from the germline V gene are MNHEY and SMNVEV (reference sequence). Trimming removed 2 bases from V and 1 base from J, with 12 bases in between. The CDR3, as DNA: TGTGCCAGCAGTTTAACCCCGGGGAGATCCTACGAGCAGTACTTC. Encoded protein: CASSLTPGRSYEQYF.